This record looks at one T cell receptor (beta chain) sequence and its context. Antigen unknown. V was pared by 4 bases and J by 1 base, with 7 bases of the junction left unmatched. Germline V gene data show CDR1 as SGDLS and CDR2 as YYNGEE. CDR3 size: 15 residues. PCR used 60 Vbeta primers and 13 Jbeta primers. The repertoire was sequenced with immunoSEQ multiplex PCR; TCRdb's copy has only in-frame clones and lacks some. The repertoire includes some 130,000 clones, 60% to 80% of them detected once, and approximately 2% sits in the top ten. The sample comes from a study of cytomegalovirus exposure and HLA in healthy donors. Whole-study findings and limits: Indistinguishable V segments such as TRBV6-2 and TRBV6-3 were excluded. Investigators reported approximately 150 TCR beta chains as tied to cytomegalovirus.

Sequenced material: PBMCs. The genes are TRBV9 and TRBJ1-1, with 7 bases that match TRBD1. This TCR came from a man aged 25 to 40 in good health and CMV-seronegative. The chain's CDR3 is CASSPLQGTNTEAFF. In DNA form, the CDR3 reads TGTGCCAGCAGCCCCCTACAGGGGACGAACACTGAAGCTTTCTTT.